The clone carrying this T cell receptor beta chain showed up just once. This specimen belongs to a study of blood T cell repertoires in COVID-19. This CDR3 contains 14 residues. CDR1 is MNHEY and CDR2 is SVGAGI in the germline V gene. V lost 6 bases and J 4 bases, leaving 14 bases between the germline ends. Some clones are missing from TCRdb's copy, which holds only in-frame ones; the method was immunoSEQ multiplex PCR. The table lists about 100,000 clones, 85% of them singletons, with around an eighth in the top ten. This sequence joins TRBV6-5 and TRBJ2-3; a possible D gene is TRBD2 (6 bases). The sequenced material came from peripheral blood. The TCR sequence derives from a man aged 45-65 years with active or convalescent COVID-19. CDR3 sequence (DNA): TGTGCCAGCAGAGGAGGGACTGCCGCAGATACGCAGTATTTT. Its protein product is CASRGGTAADTQYF.